The 10 T cell receptor beta chains below come from one sample, sequenced in a study of blood T cells in healthy people across ages. Sample-barcoded 5' priming and a J-beta primer mix drove a second PCR of roughly 7 to 11 cycles. TCRdb re-analysed the 5' RACE reads in MiXCR, keeping a single row per CDR3 protein. The sample consists of 1.5 million to 2 million distinct CDR3 sequences, roughly 52% of them appearing once. The sample comprised blood. The source is a woman aged 40-49 years in good health.

The genes are TRBV9 and TRBJ2-3; D uncertain. The germline V and J ends were trimmed by 5 bases and 7 bases, with 11 bases remaining between them. From germline, CDR1 is SGDLS and CDR2 YYNGEE. The CDR3 loop spans 12 amino acids. DNA for the CDR3: TGTGCCAGCAGTCTCCTAGAGAATACGCAGTATTTT. Its protein is CASSLLENTQYF.

The chain couples TRBV9 to TRBJ2-3; a weak D match, TRBD1 (5 bases). CDR3 length: 15 amino acids. Trimming removed 2 bases at V and 0 bases at J, with 10 bases between. CDR1 SGDLS and CDR2 YYNGEE come from the germline V gene. Here the CDR3 reads CASSVTATSTDTQYF. The CDR3 DNA reads TGTGCCAGCAGCGTGACAGCAACTAGCACAGATACGCAGTATTTT. Together with reference TRBV9 and TRBJ2-3, the CDR3 gives the full variable domain: DSGVTQTPKHLITATGQRVTLRCSPRSGDLSVYWYQQSLDQGLQFLIQYYNGEERAKGNILERFSAQQFPDLHSELNLSSLELGDSALYFCASSVTATSTDTQYFGPGTRLTVL.

This clonotype appeared a few times. V is TRBV27 and J is TRBJ2-5; 7 bases match TRBD1. J gave up 5 bases and V 7 bases, and 13 bases lay outside the gene matches. Germline CDR1 is MNHEY and CDR2 is SMNVEV (reference sequence). This CDR3 has 15 residues. The CDR3 DNA follows: TGTGCCAGCAAACCAAGGACAGGCCTGAGGGAGACCCAGTACTTC. Translating gives CASKPRTGLRETQYF.

This clonotype was seen a few times. This chain joins TRBV27 and TRBJ2-3, with 9 bases lining up with TRBD2. CDR3 size: 18 residues. Losses at the gene ends were 5 bases for V and 1 base for J; bases not matched to a gene: 13. Germline lookup yields CDR1 MNHEY and CDR2 SMNVEV (reference sequence). CDR3 protein: CASSRPSGDDWGTDTQYF. CDR3 nucleotide sequence: TGTGCCAGCAGTCGCCCTAGCGGGGACGATTGGGGCACAGATACGCAGTATTTT.

This clonotype turned up a few times. This chain uses TRBV6-2 or TRBV6-3 with TRBJ2-1, with 8 bases matching TRBD1. With V trimmed by 5 bases and J by 3 bases, 6 bases remained unmatched. Germline-derived CDR1 and CDR2 are MNHEY and SVGEGT. This CDR3 is built from 15 residues. The CDR3 protein is CASSTPGTGYNEQFF. The CDR3 coding sequence is TGTGCCAGCAGTACTCCCGGGACAGGCTACAATGAGCAGTTCTTC.

This clonotype was seen only once. This chain uses TRBV7-3 with TRBJ2-4, with TRBD2 identical over 11 bases. TRBJ2-5 explains the end of the DNA better; the J call may be wrong. Germline values: CDR1 SGHTA, CDR2 FQGTGA. The CDR3 has 18 residues. CDR3 bases: TGTGCCAGCAGCTTAACTGGTAGCGGGGGGGCCAGAGGAGAGACCCAGTACTTC. It is translated as CASSLTGSGGARGETQYF.

V usage is TRBV12-3 or TRBV12-4 and J usage is TRBJ2-5; D gene uncertain. The V and J ends lost 5 bases and 1 base respectively, with 14 bases between them. The CDR3 runs 15 residues. This chain's CDR3 is CASSPPPGPQETQYF. CDR3 DNA sequence: TGTGCCAGCAGTCCTCCTCCGGGCCCCCAAGAGACCCAGTACTTC.

This rearrangement joins TRBV11-2 to TRBJ2-5; 9 nucleotides align to TRBD1. The CDR3 is 22 amino acids. Losses at the gene ends were 4 bases for V and 2 bases for J; bases not matched to a gene: 26. Germline V gene sequence: CDR1 SGHAT, CDR2 FQNNGV. DNA for the CDR3: TGTGCCAGCAGCTCCGCCAGCTATGTCCCGGGACAGGGTTGGGATTTACAAGAGACCCAGTACTTC. Amino acids: CASSSASYVPGQGWDLQETQYF.

The chain couples TRBV2 to TRBJ2-5; tentatively, D is TRBD1 (6 bases). Trimming shortened V by 6 bases and J by 1 base, and 15 bases separated the two germline ends. Germline CDR1 reads SNHLY; CDR2 reads FYNNEI. This CDR3 spans 15 amino acids. The DNA for the CDR3 is TGTGCCAGCAGCGAACTCGGACAGCCCCAAGAGACCCAGTACTTC. Translation: CASSELGQPQETQYF.

This chain links TRBV24-1 with TRBJ2-1; 7 bases align to TRBD2. The CDR3 totals 13 residues. V trimming: 4 bases; J trimming: 12 bases; junction bases outside the gene matches: 8. Germline CDR1 KGHDR, CDR2 SFDVKD. CDR3 coding DNA: TGTGCCACCAGTGAGGGCGGGAGAACTGGGCAGTTCTTC. It yields the protein CATSEGGRTGQFF.